Below, 27 T cell receptor beta chains from the same sample are listed, as sequenced in a study of regulatory T cells in long-lasting Graves disease. The sample's time point: persistent/refractory GD, antithyroid drugs over 5 years with positive TRAb. Extracted RNA from PBMCs served as the source of the TCR library. Investigators prepared the TCR beta libraries by applying iRepertoire HTBI primers and Arm-PCR of CDR3 regions. TCRdb ran MiXCR on the multiplex PCR reads and lists one entry per CDR3 protein. The table has hundreds of thousands of distinct CDR3 sequences, roughly 20% seen once. The input for sequencing was peripheral blood mononuclear cells (PBMCs), taken when the disease was refractory, from a patient treated with antithyroid drugs. These receptors came from a female donor with Graves disease.

V gene TRBV6-1 combines with J gene TRBJ2-5, with 7 bases aligning to TRBD1. This CDR3 is 16 amino acids long. J lost 4 bases, V lost 7 bases, and 15 bases had no gene match. Germline CDR1 reads MNHNS; CDR2 reads SASEGT. The CDR3 spells CASNFYTGAGRETQYF. The CDR3 region has the DNA TGTGCCAGCAATTTCTACACAGGGGCCGGACGAGAGACCCAGTACTTC.

This clonotype occurred a few times. The genes are TRBV7-9 and TRBJ2-4, with D maybe TRBD1 (6 bases). V lost 3 bases and J 4 bases, leaving 13 bases between the germline ends. Germline-derived CDR1 and CDR2 are SEHNR and FQNEAQ (reference sequence). The CDR3 length is 15 residues. CDR3 amino acids: CASSLAGASKNIQYF. The CDR3 region has the DNA TGTGCCAGCAGCTTGGCAGGGGCGAGTAAAAACATTCAGTACTTC.

This clonotype occurred a few times. V gene TRBV12-3 or TRBV12-4 combines with J gene TRBJ1-6, with D perhaps TRBD1 (5 bases). V lost 3 bases and J lost 7, with 16 bases in between. CDR3 length equals 16 residues. The CDR3 here is CASSFRRAPANSPLHF. The CDR3 DNA reads TGTGCCAGCAGTTTTCGCAGGGCGCCCGCGAATTCACCCCTCCACTTT.

This clonotype was picked up a small number of times. This CDR3 reads CSVEMAPYEQYF. The CDR3 DNA is TGCAGCGTTGAAATGGCCCCCTACGAGCAGTACTTC. This chain links TRBV29-1 with TRBJ2-7, with unresolved D. Germline lookup yields CDR1 SQVTM and CDR2 ANQGSEA. The CDR3 sequence is 12 residues long. Trimming removed 2 bases from V and 2 bases from J, with 7 bases in between.

There are a few counts of this clonotype. The chain combines TRBV29-1 with TRBJ2-5, with 7 bases aligning to TRBD2. The CDR3 sequence is 11 residues long. In germline, CDR1 is SQVTM, CDR2 ANQGSEA. Germline trimming cut 8 bases from V and 5 bases from J; bases unmatched to any gene: 5. The CDR3 DNA is TGCAGCACCTGGGGGGGGGAGACCCAGTACTTC. This gives the protein CSTWGGETQYF.

The sample holds many counts of this clonotype. This CDR3 reads CASSEGQNFQETQYF. In DNA, the CDR3 is TGTGCCAGCAGCGAGGGACAGAATTTCCAAGAGACCCAGTACTTC. The J gene is TRBJ2-5, the V gene TRBV7-2; 7 bases align to TRBD1. This CDR3 comprises 15 residues. The V gene end was trimmed by 5 bases and the J gene end by 1 base; junction bases not matched to a gene: 7. Germline CDR1 and CDR2: SGHTA and FQGNSA.

This clonotype has ten or more counts. The chain recombines TRBV7-9 with TRBJ2-5; perhaps D is TRBD1 or TRBD2 (9 bases each). Germline CDR1 and CDR2: SEHNR and FQNEAQ (reference sequence). The ends were cut back, 8 bases at V and 2 bases at J, with 21 bases in the middle. The CDR3 runs to 16 residues. The CDR3 here is CASSNAGGTGQETQYF. Written as DNA, the CDR3 is TGTGCCAGCTCAAACGCGGGAGGGACAGGGCAAGAGACCCAGTACTTC.

This clonotype was counted between two and nine times. The chain combines TRBV7-6 with TRBJ2-5, with D unresolved. The V gene's germline CDR1 is SGHVS and CDR2 FNYEAQ. V lost 3 bases, J lost 2 bases, and 13 bases lay in between. The CDR3 is 15 residues long. The CDR3 DNA is TGTGCCAGCAGCTTTTTTAAGTCACAACAAGAGACCCAGTACTTC. It is translated as CASSFFKSQQETQYF. The whole variable domain, remainder taken from reference TRBV7-6 and TRBJ2-5, is GAGVSQSPRYKVTKRGQDVALRCDPISGHVSLYWYRQALGQGPEFLTYFNYEAQQDKSGLPNDRFSAERPEGSISTLTIQRTEQRDSAMYRCASSFFKSQQETQYFGPGTRLLVL.

This clonotype was seen a few times. The V and J genes are TRBV20-1 and TRBJ2-7; no clear D. Trimming removed 0 bases at V and 2 bases at J, with 14 bases between. Per germline, CDR1 DFQATT and CDR2 SNEGSKA (reference sequence). This CDR3 comprises 15 residues. In DNA form, the CDR3 reads TGCAGTGCTAGAGATTCAGCCGGAAGTGCCTACGAGCAGTACTTC. The encoded protein is CSARDSAGSAYEQYF.

This clonotype has ten or more counts. V and J are TRBV12-3 or TRBV12-4 and TRBJ2-7; possibly TRBD2 for D (5 bases). V lost 6 bases to trimming and J lost 5 bases, with 14 bases between them. CDR3 size: 13 residues. The CDR3 protein is CASSPPMRDEQYF. Written as DNA, the CDR3 is TGTGCCAGCAGCCCCCCCATGCGGGACGAGCAGTACTTC.

This clonotype was found many times. The V call is TRBV15, the J call TRBJ2-5; 8 bases are shared with TRBD1. The CDR3 totals 15 residues. V was pared by 5 bases and J by 4 bases, with 9 bases of the junction left unmatched. CDR1 LNHNV and CDR2 YYDKDF come from the germline V gene (reference sequence). The CDR3 loop reads CATSAETGAGETQYF. The CDR3 DNA reads as TGTGCCACCAGCGCCGAGACAGGGGCAGGAGAGACCCAGTACTTC.

This clonotype has a count of ten or more. This sequence joins TRBV6-9 and TRBJ1-5, with TRBD1 matching over 7 bases. CDR1 and CDR2 (germline): MNHGY, SVAAGI. The CDR3 spans 15 residues. Trimming removed 3 bases from V and 2 bases from J; junction bases left unmatched: 4. In DNA form, the CDR3 reads TGTGCCAGCAGTTACTATCAGGGGGGCAATCAGCCCCAGCATTTT. Translated, it gives CASSYYQGGNQPQHF.

The sample holds many counts of this clonotype. The V gene is TRBV28, the J gene TRBJ1-5; no reliable D call. CDR1 and CDR2 (germline): MDHEN, SYDVKM. CDR3 size: 15 residues. Trimming took 5 bases from V and 3 from J, leaving 14 bases between them. The CDR3 DNA is TGTGCCAGCAGTCGACCCTCACAAATCAATCAGCCCCAGCATTTT. Translating it yields CASSRPSQINQPQHF.

This sequence joins TRBV19 and TRBJ2-2, with 7 bases that match TRBD2. Per the germline V gene, CDR1 is LNHDA and CDR2 is SQIVND (reference sequence). V was pared by 4 bases and J by 13 bases, with 15 bases of the junction left unmatched. The CDR3 runs 15 residues. CDR3 region: CASSTRVAGGVRLFF. Written as DNA, the CDR3 is TGTGCCAGTAGTACCCGAGTAGCGGGTGGTGTGAGGCTGTTTTTT.

The chain joins TRBV6-1 to TRBJ2-7; D is uncertain. The DNA end lines up better with TRBJ2-1; the J call may be wrong. The CDR3 loop spans 12 amino acids. Germline CDR1 reads MNHNS; CDR2 reads SASEGT. The CDR3 region is CASTWNNNEQFF. DNA for the CDR3: TGTGCCAGCACGTGGAATAACAATGAGCAGTTCTTC.

This clonotype has a handful of counts. The chain joins TRBV11-2 to TRBJ2-5; TRBD2 matches at 10 bases. Germline values: CDR1 SGHAT, CDR2 FQNNGV. This CDR3 contains 18 residues. V gave up 0 bases and J gave up 5 bases; unmatched junction bases: 12. CDR3 residues: CASSLDWQREGPGETQYF. The CDR3 DNA reads as TGTGCCAGCAGCTTAGATTGGCAGCGGGAGGGCCCAGGGGAGACCCAGTACTTC.

The V gene is TRBV10-1, the J gene TRBJ2-2; D call uncertain. The CDR3 is 12 residues long. Trimming pared 6 bases from V and 5 bases from J, leaving 7 bases between. In germline, CDR1 is WNHNN, CDR2 SYGVQD (reference sequence). CDR3 nucleotides: TGCGCCAGCAGGATGGATACCGGGGAGCTGTTTTTT. Translating gives CASRMDTGELFF.

This clonotype was seen more than once but under ten times. The chain links TRBV5-5 to TRBJ2-7; either TRBD1 or TRBD2 may fit D (5 bases each). V was trimmed by 5 bases and J by 5 bases, leaving 17 bases between them. The CDR3 spans 14 residues. Per the germline V gene, CDR1 is SGHKS and CDR2 is YYEKEE (reference sequence). In DNA form, the CDR3 reads TGTGCCAGCAGGGTGGTGGGGGTCGGACACGAGCAGTACTTC. Its protein is CASRVVGVGHEQYF.

This clonotype was counted ten times or more. The chain couples TRBV20-1 to TRBJ1-4; D remains ambiguous. This CDR3 region has 11 residues. Trimming removed 0 bases from V and 8 bases from J, with 4 bases in between. CDR1 DFQATT and CDR2 SNEGSKA come from the germline V gene (reference sequence). CDR3 protein: CSAREGEKLFF. In DNA form, the CDR3 reads TGCAGTGCTAGAGAGGGGGAAAAACTGTTTTTT.

The chain has TRBV7-9 and TRBJ2-7; D perhaps matches TRBD1 (6 bases). CDR3 length equals 14 residues. Trimming stripped 5 bases from V and 2 bases from J, with 13 bases between. Per the germline V gene, CDR1 is SEHNR and CDR2 is FQNEAQ (reference sequence). The CDR3 here is CASSVPGTPYEQYF. The CDR3 DNA follows: TGTGCCAGCAGCGTACCCGGGACACCCTACGAGCAGTACTTC.

The table lists this clonotype with many counts. V and J are TRBV7-2 and TRBJ2-7; D ambiguous. From germline, CDR1 is SGHTA and CDR2 FQGNSA. The CDR3 has 13 amino acids. Trimming removed 1 base at V and 6 bases at J, with 10 bases between. The CDR3 sequence is CASSLERLSEQYF. The CDR3 coding sequence is TGTGCCAGCAGCTTAGAAAGATTGTCCGAGCAGTACTTC.

This clonotype was seen a few times. V is TRBV11-2 and J is TRBJ2-2, with D maybe TRBD1 (6 bases). The V gene's germline CDR1 is SGHAT and CDR2 FQNNGV. Trimming removed 6 bases at V and 1 base at J, with 12 bases between. The CDR3 totals 15 residues. CDR3 coding DNA: TGTGCCAGCAGATCAGACAGGAGGAACACCGGGGAGCTGTTTTTT. Translation: CASRSDRRNTGELFF. Variable domain in full (rest from reference TRBV11-2 and TRBJ2-2): EAGVAQSPRYKIIEKRQSVAFWCNPISGHATLYWYQQILGQGPKLLIQFQNNGVVDDSQLPKDRFSAERLKGVDSTLKIQPAKLEDSAVYLCASRSDRRNTGELFFGEGSRLTVL.

A few counts support this clonotype. The rearrangement links TRBV19 to TRBJ2-2; TRBD2 matches at 8 bases. CDR1 is LNHDA and CDR2 is SQIVND in the germline V gene (reference sequence). Trimming took 2 bases from V and 2 from J; bases not matched to a gene: 1. The CDR3 spans 15 residues. CDR3 DNA: TGTGCCAGTAGTATAACTAGCGGAAACACCGGGGAGCTGTTTTTT. It encodes CASSITSGNTGELFF.

This clonotype was seen at least ten times. The chain joins TRBV12-3 or TRBV12-4 to TRBJ2-7; 7 nucleotides match TRBD2. Unmatched junction bases numbered 4, after V lost 3 bases and J lost 2 bases. The CDR3 extends over 14 amino acids. The CDR3 loop is CASSLAGEPYEQYF. Written as DNA, the CDR3 is TGTGCCAGCAGTTTGGCGGGAGAGCCCTACGAGCAGTACTTC.

In DNA form, the CDR3 reads TGTGCCAGCACAGTGATGCGCTCTAGCACAGATACGCAGTATTTT. Translation: CASTVMRSSTDTQYF. The V call is TRBV6-2 or TRBV6-3, the J call TRBJ2-3; D remains ambiguous. V shed 7 bases and J shed 0 bases, with 14 bases lying between them. The length of the CDR3 is 15 residues. Germline lookup yields CDR1 MNHEY and CDR2 SVGEGT.

This chain connects TRBV4-3 to TRBJ2-7; D is possibly TRBD1 (6 bases). Trimming cost V 4 bases and J 2 bases, with 9 bases left between them. Germline V gives CDR1 LGHNA, CDR2 YSLEER. This CDR3 region has 13 residues. CDR3 protein: CASSLWTAYEQYF. CDR3 coding DNA: TGCGCCAGCAGCCTGTGGACAGCCTACGAGCAGTACTTC.

This clonotype showed up just a few times. This sequence joins TRBV4-1 and TRBJ1-2; TRBD1 agrees at 8 bases. The trim removed 0 bases at V and 6 bases at J, leaving 9 bases unmatched. The CDR3 spans 16 residues. Germline V gene sequence: CDR1 MGHRA, CDR2 YSYEKL. DNA for the CDR3: TGCGCCAGCAGCCAAGATTGGACAGGGAGGGGAGATGGCTACACCTTC. Translation: CASSQDWTGRGDGYTF.